The next 9 T cell receptor beta chains were all read from a single sample in a study of radiotherapy plus CTLA-4 blockade in lung cancer. Method: immunoSEQ multiplex PCR; TCRdb's copy keeps in-frame clones and lacks some. The sample comprises tens of thousands of clones, about 70% of which are singletons, and 9.8% rests with the top ten. The sequences come from peripheral blood, collected from a patient treated with radiotherapy plus ipilimumab. These receptors all come from a human donor with non-small cell lung cancer who had stable disease on radiotherapy plus ipilimumab.

The CDR3: CAWSASSYEQYF. In DNA, the CDR3 is TGTGCCTGGAGTGCGAGCTCCTACGAGCAGTACTTC. The rearrangement joins TRBV30 to TRBJ2-7, with no clear D. V lost 1 base to trimming and J lost 0 bases, with 4 bases between them. Germline lookup yields CDR1 GTSNPN and CDR2 SVGIG (reference sequence). The CDR3 contains 12 residues.

This clone was seen just once. The chain is built from TRBV29-1 and TRBJ1-1; weak D call: TRBD1 (5 bases). Per the germline V gene, CDR1 is SQVTM and CDR2 is ANQGSEA. CDR3 size: 17 residues. Trimming pared 7 bases from V and 0 bases from J, leaving 24 bases between. Here the CDR3 reads CSATPPDSYFMNTEAFF. For the CDR3, the DNA is TGCAGCGCTACACCCCCCGACAGCTACTTTATGAACACTGAAGCTTTCTTT.

Worth noting for this clone: The junction does not match germline at one end; this may be a read error. Other DNA sequences in the same sample also yield this CDR3. V and J are TRBV6-1 and TRBJ1-2; perhaps TRBD1 as D (6 bases). CDR3 length equals 13 residues. Germline V gene lookup returns CDR1 MNHNS and CDR2 SASEGT. As DNA, the CDR3 is TGCGCCAGCTTCCGGACAGAGACTAATGGCTACACCTTC. It codes for CASFRTETNGYTF.

The chain carries TRBV10-3 and TRBJ2-5, with D possibly being TRBD1 (5 bases). Trimming removed 0 bases at V and 2 bases at J, with 7 bases between. This CDR3 comprises 14 residues. Germline V lookup: CDR1 ENHRY, CDR2 SYGVKD. The CDR3 DNA reads as TGTGCCATCAGTGAGTCGACAGATCAAGAGACCCAGTACTTC. It translates to CAISESTDQETQYF.

This clone was seen more than once but under ten times. The chain combines TRBV2 with TRBJ1-4; 7 bases align to TRBD1. The V segment lost 7 bases and the J segment 5 bases; nucleotides outside the gene matches: 4. The V gene's germline CDR1 is SNHLY and CDR2 FYNNEI. The CDR3 covers 13 residues. The CDR3 region has the DNA TGTGCCAGCAAGAAGGGGGCGAATGAAAAACTGTTTTTT. This translates into CASKKGANEKLFF.

This clone was observed a few times. This rearrangement joins TRBV18 to TRBJ2-1, with D perhaps TRBD1 (5 bases). The CDR3 consists of 15 residues. Germline V gene sequence: CDR1 KGHSH, CDR2 LQKENI. Trimming shortened V by 4 bases and J by 0 bases, and 10 bases separated the two germline ends. CDR3 sequence reads: CASSLQVGSYNEQFF. The CDR3 DNA is TGTGCCAGCTCACTACAGGTAGGCTCCTACAATGAGCAGTTCTTC.

The V gene is TRBV9, the J gene TRBJ2-2; D remains ambiguous. Germline V gene data show CDR1 as SGDLS and CDR2 as YYNGEE. The V end lost 4 bases, the J end lost 4 bases, and 14 bases lay between the germline ends. The CDR3 is made up of 15 amino acids. CDR3 DNA: TGTGCCAGCAGCCTGGAGCCCCGTGGCACCGGGGAGCTGTTTTTT. Protein: CASSLEPRGTGELFF.

This clone was seen only a few times. The V call is TRBV7-2, the J call TRBJ2-2; a possible D gene is TRBD1 (6 bases). The CDR3 loop spans 15 amino acids. Germline CDR1 and CDR2: SGHTA and FQGNSA. The V gene lost 6 bases and the J gene lost 4 bases, with 15 bases spanning the gap. In DNA form, the CDR3 reads TGTGCCAGCAGTAGACCAGGGGTTTCCACCGGGGAGCTGTTTTTT. It specifies CASSRPGVSTGELFF.

A note on this clone: The same CDR3 arises from other DNA sequences in this sample as well. V and J are TRBV5-4 and TRBJ2-5; 8 nucleotides agree with TRBD2. CDR1 SGHNT and CDR2 YYREEE come from the germline V gene (reference sequence). The CDR3 length is 14 residues. V dropped 7 bases and J dropped 1; count of bases not matched to a gene: 6. CDR3 protein: CASAPGGSQETQYF. For the CDR3, the DNA is TGTGCCAGCGCGCCGGGGGGGTCCCAAGAGACCCAGTACTTC.